This TCR beta chain was documented in a study of beta chain features in type 1 diabetes. Points from the study as a whole: Junctions at VDJ sites from type 1 diabetes patients had fewer insertions and more deletions. When Type 1 diabetes patients were examined, their TCRB CDR3s proved moderately but significantly shorter in all four CD4+ subsets.

The sample holds a few counts of this clone. The antigen is not known. Reverse transcription of all isolated RNA meant that expressed TCRB transcripts were sequenced. Profiling relied on immunoSEQ multiplex PCR, and the TCRdb table lists in-frame clones only, not all of them. The sample lists over 40,000 clones; roughly 68% were seen once. Trimming left V 1 base short and J 0 bases short, with 13 bases between. This CDR3 contains 17 residues. In germline, CDR1 is SGHTA, CDR2 FQGNSA. The chain is built from TRBV7-2 and TRBJ1-5; D possibly corresponds to TRBD1 (6 bases). Material for sequencing was Tregs from blood. This TCR came from a woman aged 18-29 years with type 1 diabetes. DNA of the CDR3: TGTGCCAGCAGCTTAGTCACAGGGCGGTCTAGCAATCAGCCCCAGCATTTT. Translation: CASSLVTGRSSNQPQHF. The variable domain in full, with the rest retrieved from reference TRBV7-2 and TRBJ1-5, is GAGVSQSPSNKVTEKGKDVELRCDPISGHTALYWYRQSLGQGLEFLIYFQGNSAPDKSGLPSDRFSAERTGGSVSTLTIQRTQQEDSAVYLCASSLVTGRSSNQPQHFGDGTRLSIL.